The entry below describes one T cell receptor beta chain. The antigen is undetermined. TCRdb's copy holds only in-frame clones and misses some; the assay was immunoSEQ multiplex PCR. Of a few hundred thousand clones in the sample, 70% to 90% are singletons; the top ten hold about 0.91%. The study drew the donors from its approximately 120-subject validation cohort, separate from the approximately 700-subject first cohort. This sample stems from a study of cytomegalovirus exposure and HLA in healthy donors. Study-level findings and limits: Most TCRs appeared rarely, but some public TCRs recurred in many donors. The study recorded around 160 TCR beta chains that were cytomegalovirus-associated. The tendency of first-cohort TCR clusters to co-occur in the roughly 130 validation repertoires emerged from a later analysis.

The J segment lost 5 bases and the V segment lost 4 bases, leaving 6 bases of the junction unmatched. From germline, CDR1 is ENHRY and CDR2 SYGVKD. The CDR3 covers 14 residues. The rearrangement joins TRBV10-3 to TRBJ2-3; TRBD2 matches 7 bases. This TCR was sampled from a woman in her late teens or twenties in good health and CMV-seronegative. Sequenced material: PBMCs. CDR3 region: CAISGAGGIDTQYF. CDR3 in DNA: TGTGCCATCAGTGGCGCCGGGGGGATAGATACGCAGTATTTT.